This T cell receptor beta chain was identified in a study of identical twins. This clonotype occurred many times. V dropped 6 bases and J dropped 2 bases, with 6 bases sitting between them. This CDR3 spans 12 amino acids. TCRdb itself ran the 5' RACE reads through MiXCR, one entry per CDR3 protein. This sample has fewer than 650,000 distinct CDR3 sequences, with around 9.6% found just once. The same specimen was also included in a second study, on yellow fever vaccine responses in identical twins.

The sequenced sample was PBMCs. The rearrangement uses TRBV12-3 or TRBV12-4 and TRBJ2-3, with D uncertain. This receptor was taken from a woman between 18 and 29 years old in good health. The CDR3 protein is CASRKTTDTQYF. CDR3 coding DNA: TGTGCCAGCAGAAAAACCACAGATACGCAGTATTTT.